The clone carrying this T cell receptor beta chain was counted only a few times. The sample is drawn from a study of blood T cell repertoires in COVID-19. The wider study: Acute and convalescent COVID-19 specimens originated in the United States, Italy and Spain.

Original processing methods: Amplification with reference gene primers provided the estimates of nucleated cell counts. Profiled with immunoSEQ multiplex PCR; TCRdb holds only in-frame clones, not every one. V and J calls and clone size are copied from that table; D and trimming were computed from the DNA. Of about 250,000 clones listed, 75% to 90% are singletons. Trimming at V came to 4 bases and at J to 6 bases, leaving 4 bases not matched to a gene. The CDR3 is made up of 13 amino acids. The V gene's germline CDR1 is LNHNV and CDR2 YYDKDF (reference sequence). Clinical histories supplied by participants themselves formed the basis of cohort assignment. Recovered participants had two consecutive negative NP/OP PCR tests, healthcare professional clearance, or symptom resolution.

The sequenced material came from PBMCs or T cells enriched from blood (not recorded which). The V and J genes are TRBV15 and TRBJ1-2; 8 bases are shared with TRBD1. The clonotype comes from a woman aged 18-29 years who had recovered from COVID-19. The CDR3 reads CATSTSGGHGYTF. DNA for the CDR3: TGTGCCACCAGCACCTCAGGGGGCCATGGCTACACCTTC.